This is a list of T cell receptor beta chains from one sample in a study of T cell responses to AZD1222 COVID-19 vaccine. This table comes from immunoSEQ multiplex PCR, and its TCRdb copy is limited to in-frame clones, with some not included. The sample shows tens of thousands of clones, 88% of them seen only once. This specimen consisted of peripheral blood, obtained 28 days after the second AZD1222 dose. Receptors originate from an adult who received the AZD1222 COVID-19 vaccine. Both conserved end residues are part of each CDR3. A D gene is named only where the DNA matches it firmly. A row's size may be missing; if present it is once, few, many or a size class.

TRBJ1-3,-,TRBV30,TRBD1,CAWSPGQGSGNTIYF,TGTGCCTGGAGTCCGGGACAGGGGTCTGGAAACACCATATATTTT
TRBJ2-7,-,TRBV3-1/TRBV3-2,TRBD1,CASSQQTGRAYEQYF,TGTGCCAGCAGCCAGCAGACAGGGCGAGCCTACGAGCAGTACTTC
TRBJ2-3,once,TRBV19,-,CASSISGDPSTDTQYF,TGTGCCAGTAGTATTTCTGGGGACCCTAGCACAGATACGCAGTATTTT
TRBJ1-2,-,TRBV11-2,-,CASSPSGAGYGYTF,TGTGCCAGCAGCCCTAGTGGGGCCGGGTATGGCTACACCTTC
TRBJ2-5,-,TRBV6-5,-,CAIALVAGWGETQYF,TGTGCCATCGCGTTGGTTGCGGGATGGGGAGAGACCCAGTACTTC
TRBJ2-2,-,TRBV10-2,-,CASRAAGELFF,TGCGCCAGCAGAGCGGCCGGGGAGCTGTTTTTT
TRBJ1-3,-,TRBV19,-,CASTESGDSGNTIYF,TGTGCCAGTACCGAATCAGGGGACTCTGGAAACACCATATATTTT
TRBJ2-5,-,TRBV7-3,-,CASSLTGQNQETQYF,TGTGCCAGCAGCTTAACGGGCCAGAACCAAGAGACCCAGTACTTC
TRBJ2-7,-,TRBV28,-,CASSLSLYEQYF,TGTGCCAGCAGTTTATCCCTCTACGAGCAGTACTTC
TRBJ1-2,-,TRBV4-3,-,CASSQGLGGGYGYTF,TGCGCCAGCAGCCAAGGTCTAGGAGGCGGCTATGGCTACACCTTC
TRBJ2-7,-,TRBV28,-,CASMGMGRRLSGPEQYF,TGTGCCAGCATGGGAATGGGACGCCGCCTTTCTGGTCCGGAGCAGTACTTC
TRBJ1-1,-,TRBV12-3/TRBV12-4,-,CASSLNREAFF,TGTGCCAGCAGTTTAAACAGGGAAGCTTTCTTT
TRBJ1-5,-,TRBV19,TRBD1,CASSIGQGAGQPQHF,TGTGCCAGTAGTATAGGACAGGGGGCAGGTCAGCCCCAGCATTTT
TRBJ2-5,-,TRBV6-2/TRBV6-3,-,CASSHKTRETQYF,TGTGCCAGCAGTCATAAGACGAGAGAGACCCAGTACTTC
TRBJ2-3,-,TRBV4-2,TRBD2,CASSPLESGGTDTQYF,TGTGCCAGCAGCCCCCTCGAGAGCGGGGGCACAGATACGCAGTATTTT
TRBJ1-5,-,TRBV19,TRBD1,CASRDRGSRGGNQPQHF,TGTGCCAGCCGGGACAGGGGCTCCCGAGGGGGCAATCAGCCCCAGCATTTT
TRBJ1-1,-,TRBV3-1/TRBV3-2,-,CASSQPKDRVTEAFF,TGTGCCAGCAGCCAACCCAAGGACAGAGTCACTGAAGCTTTCTTT
TRBJ1-2,-,TRBV10-3,-,CASRESYNGYTF,TGTGCCTCGCGGGAAAGCTACAATGGCTACACCTTC